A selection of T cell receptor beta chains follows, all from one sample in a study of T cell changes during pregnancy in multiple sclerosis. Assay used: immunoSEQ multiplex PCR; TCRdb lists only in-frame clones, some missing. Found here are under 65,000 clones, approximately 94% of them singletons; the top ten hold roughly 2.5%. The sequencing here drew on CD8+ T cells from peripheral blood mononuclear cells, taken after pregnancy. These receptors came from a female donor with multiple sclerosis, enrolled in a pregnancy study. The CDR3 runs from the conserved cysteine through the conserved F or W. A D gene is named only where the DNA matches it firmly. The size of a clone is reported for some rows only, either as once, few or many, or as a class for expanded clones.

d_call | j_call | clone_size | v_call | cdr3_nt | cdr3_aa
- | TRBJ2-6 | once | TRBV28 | TGTGCCAGCAGTTGGGGCAGCCGAGGCTCTGGGGCCAACGTCCTGACTTTC | CASSWGSRGSGANVLTF
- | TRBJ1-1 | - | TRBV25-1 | TGTGCCAGCAGGGGCAGTTTGAACACTGAAGCTTTCTTT | CASRGSLNTEAFF
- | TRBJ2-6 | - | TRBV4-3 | TGCGCCAGCAGCCAAGATCACAGCTCTGGGGCCAACGTCCTGACTTTC | CASSQDHSSGANVLTF
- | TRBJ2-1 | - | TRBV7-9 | TGTGCCAGCAGCTTATCCGGTTTCCGTCTTGTCAATGAGCAGTTCTTC | CASSLSGFRLVNEQFF
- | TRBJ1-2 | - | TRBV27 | TGTGCCAGCAGTTTATCGGGGGCCGATGGCTACACCTTC | CASSLSGADGYTF
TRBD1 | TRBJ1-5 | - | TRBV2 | TGTGCCAGCAGGAGGGACAGTTATAGCAATCAGCCCCAGCATTTT | CASRRDSYSNQPQHF
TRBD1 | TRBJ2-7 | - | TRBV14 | TGTGCCAGCAGCCAAGATTGGCCCGACAGGGGGCTTCGGAACGAGCAGTACTTC | CASSQDWPDRGLRNEQYF
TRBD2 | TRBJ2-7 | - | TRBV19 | TGTGCCAGTAGTCTGGGACTAGCGGGAGGGCCTTACGAGCAGTACTTC | CASSLGLAGGPYEQYF
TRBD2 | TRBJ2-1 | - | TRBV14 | TGTGCCAGCAGTTGTCGCGGGAGACGGGAGATGTGTGAGCAGTTCTTC | CASSCRGRREMCEQFF
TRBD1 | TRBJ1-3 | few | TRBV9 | TGTGCCAGCAGCGGGGACAGGGCGAATGGAAACACCATATATTTT | CASSGDRANGNTIYF
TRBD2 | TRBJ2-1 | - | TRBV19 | TGTGCCAGTAGTTTCCGCGGGACTAGGCGCCGTGGGGACAATGAGCAGTTCTTC | CASSFRGTRRRGDNEQFF
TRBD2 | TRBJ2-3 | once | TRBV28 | TGTGCCAGCAGATGGACTAGCGGGAGTGGAGATACGCAGTATTTT | CASRWTSGSGDTQYF